Below, 5 T cell receptor beta chains from the same sample are listed, as sequenced in a study of T-cell reconstitution after alpha-beta-depleted transplantation in children (dated by TCRdb to the mid-2010s). The treatment or condition label for this specimen denotes: allogeneic hematopoietic cell transplantation with graft depleted of TCRalphabeta T cells and CD19 B cells. The library came from PCR. For sequencing, an Illumina HiSeq 2500 was employed. Molecular barcoding was employed in the preparation of TCR libraries, with unique molecular identifiers being used to normalize TCRbeta repertoire quantification. TCRdb redid the processing of the public reads, applying fastp at Q25 and MiXCR, and retained in-frame beta chains. Duplicate CDR3 protein sequences are folded into a single record with the most common DNA and genes. For this sample there are hundreds of thousands of distinct CDR3 sequences; approximately 10% appear just once. The ten most abundant clones make up 28% of the sample.

Here the sequenced sample was PBMCs, taken before TCRalphabeta/CD19-depleted stem cell transplant. These receptors all come from a child under three years old with acute myeloid leukemia, due to receive a stem cell transplant.

This clonotype was found many times. The chain combines TRBV27 with TRBJ1-2, with 9 positions matching TRBD1. Germline V gene sequence: CDR1 MNHEY, CDR2 SMNVEV (reference sequence). The CDR3 extends over 15 amino acids. V lost 4 bases to trimming and J lost 1 base; unmatched junction nucleotides: 4. The chain's CDR3 is CASSSTGGVNYGYTF. CDR3 nucleotides: TGTGCCAGCAGTTCAACAGGGGGCGTTAACTATGGCTACACCTTC.

This clonotype was counted at least ten times. CDR3 coding DNA: TGTGCCAGCAGCTTAGCGGGAGCAGATACGCAGTATTTT. Amino acid sequence: CASSLAGADTQYF. V gene TRBV7-2 combines with J gene TRBJ2-3; perhaps TRBD2 as D (5 bases). CDR3 size: 13 residues. Looked up from germline, CDR1 is SGHTA and CDR2 is FQGNSA. V gave up 0 bases and J gave up 4 bases, with 5 bases separating them.

This clonotype appeared many times. This chain connects TRBV6-1 to TRBJ1-5; 7 positions agree with TRBD1. Germline-derived CDR1 and CDR2 are MNHNS and SASEGT. V gave up 5 bases and J gave up 4 bases; unmatched junction bases: 8. The CDR3 has 15 amino acids. CDR3 bases: TGTGCCAGCAGTAAGCGACAGGGACTAAATCAGCCCCAGCATTTT. Its translation is CASSKRQGLNQPQHF.

This clonotype was observed many times. The chain couples TRBV12-3 or TRBV12-4 to TRBJ1-2; 9 bases align to TRBD1. This CDR3 contains 15 residues. Unmatched junction bases numbered 5, after V lost 4 bases and J lost 2 bases. The CDR3 loop reads CASSSRTGENYGYTF. CDR3 DNA: TGTGCCAGCAGTTCGCGGACAGGGGAGAACTATGGCTACACCTTC.

This clonotype was counted many times. The chain couples TRBV5-1 to TRBJ2-7, with D possibly matching TRBD2 (6 bases). V lost 4 bases, J lost 0 bases, and 14 bases lay in between. The length of the CDR3 is 15 residues. CDR1 and CDR2 from the germline V gene are SGHRS and YFSETQ. The CDR3 DNA reads TGCGCCAGCAGCCTGCAATGGGGGGACTCCTACGAGCAGTACTTC. Its translation is CASSLQWGDSYEQYF.